The entry that follows covers one TCR beta chain sequence. Sequencing was performed with immunoSEQ multiplex PCR; in TCRdb, only in-frame clones are kept and a portion is missing. The sample includes fewer than 850,000 clones, 55% to 75% of them seen just once. The data are from a study of shared clonotypes between healthy human individuals. CDR3 length equals 15 residues. The germline CDR1 and CDR2 sequences are MDHEN and SYDVKM. The junction had 10 bases not matched to a gene; V was cut back by 8 bases and J by 5 bases. Sequencing used memory CD4+ T cells sorted from blood. Described subset: CD45RA-negative fraction. The V gene is TRBV28, the J gene TRBJ2-1, with 9 positions matching TRBD2. The TCR originated in a woman aged 25 to 39 in good health. The CDR3 loop reads CASRRASSGNNEQFF. In DNA form, the CDR3 reads TGTGCCAGCCGTAGGGCTTCTAGCGGGAACAATGAGCAGTTCTTC.